This TCR beta chain was captured in a study of blood T cell repertoires in COVID-19. CDR1 SGDLS and CDR2 YYNGEE come from the germline V gene. This CDR3 contains 15 residues. The V and J ends lost 4 bases and 5 bases respectively, with 15 bases between them. Original data processing: Estimates of nucleated cell counts were drawn from the amplification of reference gene primers. Assay: immunoSEQ multiplex PCR; the TCRdb copy retains only in-frame clones and omits some. V and J calls plus clone size are reproduced from that table; the DNA served to infer D and trimming. The sample gives under 350,000 clones, approximately 86% of which show up once; approximately 4.6% is in the top ten. The cohort comprised adults aged about 18 to 100 years residing in approximately 22 US areas.

Sequencing was carried out using PBMCs or T cells enriched from blood (not recorded which). V gene TRBV9 combines with J gene TRBJ2-2; possibly TRBD2 for D (5 bases). The TCR comes from a woman aged 40-49 years with acute COVID-19. DNA for the CDR3: TGTGCCAGCAGCTGGGGTAGCGTGGGGACCGGGGAGCTGTTTTTT. Translating gives CASSWGSVGTGELFF. The full variable domain, completed using reference TRBV9 and TRBJ2-2, is DSGVTQTPKHLITATGQRVTLRCSPRSGDLSVYWYQQSLDQGLQFLIQYYNGEERAKGNILERFSAQQFPDLHSELNLSSLELGDSALYFCASSWGSVGTGELFFGEGSRLTVL.